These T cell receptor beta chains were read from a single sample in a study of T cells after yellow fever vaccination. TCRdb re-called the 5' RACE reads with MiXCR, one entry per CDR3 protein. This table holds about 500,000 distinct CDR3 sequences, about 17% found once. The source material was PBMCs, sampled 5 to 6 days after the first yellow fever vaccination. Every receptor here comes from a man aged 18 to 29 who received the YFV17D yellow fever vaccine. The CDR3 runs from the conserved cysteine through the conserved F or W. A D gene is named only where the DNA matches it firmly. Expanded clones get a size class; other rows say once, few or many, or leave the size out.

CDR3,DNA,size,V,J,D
CASSLDGSGTSDTDTQYF,TGTGCCAGCAGCTTAGACGGGTCCGGGACTAGCGACACAGATACGCAGTATTTT,few,TRBV11-2,TRBJ2-3,TRBD2
CASSLGYLGTQYF,TGTGCCAGCAGCTTGGGCTACCTTGGGACCCAGTACTTC,few,TRBV13,TRBJ2-5,NA
CSVAKVIQETQYF,TGCAGCGTTGCCAAGGTGATACAAGAGACCCAGTACTTC,few,TRBV29-1,TRBJ2-5,NA
CASSYSLAGNTGELFF,TGTGCCAGCAGTTACTCACTAGCGGGGAACACCGGGGAGCTGTTTTTT,NA,TRBV6-2/TRBV6-3,TRBJ2-2,TRBD2
CASSKRTDNSPLHF,TGTGCCAGCAGCAAACGGACGGATAATTCACCCCTCCACTTT,few,TRBV21-1,TRBJ1-6,NA
CASSLTGRGYNEQFF,TGTGCCAGCAGCCTAACAGGCAGGGGCTACAATGAGCAGTTCTTC,NA,TRBV6-1,TRBJ2-1,NA
CASSPLPGGTDTQYF,TGTGCCAGCAGCCCCTTGCCAGGGGGCACAGATACGCAGTATTTT,many,TRBV11-1,TRBJ2-3,NA
CASSVGREAFF,TGTGCCAGCAGTGTCGGACGTGAAGCTTTCTTT,few,TRBV5-6,TRBJ1-1,NA
CASSQDQGGVFGNTIYF,TGTGCCAGCAGCCAAGATCAAGGAGGGGTATTTGGAAACACCATATATTTT,few,TRBV4-2,TRBJ1-3,NA
CSASGAGANVLTF,TGCAGTGCTAGCGGGGCTGGGGCCAACGTCCTGACTTTC,NA,TRBV20-1,TRBJ2-6,NA
CASSLALGGVYNEQFF,TGTGCCAGCAGCTTAGCGCTCGGGGGCGTCTACAATGAGCAGTTCTTC,few,TRBV7-9,TRBJ2-1,NA
CSAETRDSHEQYF,TGCAGTGCTGAAACCCGGGACAGCCACGAGCAGTACTTC,few,TRBV20-1,TRBJ2-7,TRBD1
CASSLGGTAISPLHF,TGTGCCAGCAGCCTGGGGGGGACGGCGATCTCACCCCTCCACTTT,NA,TRBV7-9,TRBJ1-6,NA
CASSPSGGALWAGELFF,TGTGCCAGCAGCCCTAGCGGGGGGGCCTTGTGGGCCGGGGAGCTGTTTTTT,NA,TRBV6-1,TRBJ2-2,TRBD2
CASRPSGQGRNEQYF,TGTGCCAGCAGACCTTCCGGACAGGGGCGGAACGAGCAGTACTTC,few,TRBV6-1,TRBJ2-7,TRBD1
CASSPVGEWPQHF,TGTGCCAGCAGCCCGGTCGGGGAATGGCCCCAGCATTTT,few,TRBV28,TRBJ1-5,NA
CASSPGREWPDTQYF,TGTGCCAGCTCACCTGGGAGGGAGTGGCCAGATACGCAGTATTTT,NA,TRBV18,TRBJ2-3,TRBD2
CASSFEGVAYNEQFF,TGTGCCAGCAGCTTTGAGGGGGTCGCCTACAATGAGCAGTTCTTC,NA,TRBV7-2,TRBJ2-1,NA
CASSDPSGGDNEQFF,TGTGCCAGCAGTGATCCGAGCGGGGGAGACAATGAGCAGTTCTTC,NA,TRBV25-1,TRBJ2-1,TRBD2
CASSKGQGGPSGANVLTF,TGTGCCAGCAGTAAGGGACAGGGGGGTCCCTCTGGGGCCAACGTCCTGACTTTC,NA,TRBV2,TRBJ2-6,TRBD1
CASSLTSRTVHEQYF,TGTGCCAGCAGCTTAACGAGTCGTACGGTGCACGAGCAGTACTTC,NA,TRBV7-9,TRBJ2-7,NA
CSAIHGETQYF,TGCAGTGCTATCCATGGAGAGACCCAGTACTTC,NA,TRBV20-1,TRBJ2-5,NA
CASSPRHSNQPQHF,TGTGCCAGCAGCCCCCGCCACAGCAATCAGCCCCAGCATTTT,few,TRBV3-1,TRBJ1-5,NA
CASSPNDRGPGELFF,TGTGCCAGCTCACCGAATGACAGGGGTCCCGGGGAGCTGTTTTTT,NA,TRBV18,TRBJ2-2,TRBD1
CASSPQLANEQFF,TGTGCCAGCAGCCCCCAACTAGCCAATGAGCAGTTCTTC,many,TRBV7-2,TRBJ2-1,NA
CASSRGTGITNSPLHF,TGTGCCAGCAGCCGCGGGACAGGGATCACTAATTCACCCCTCCACTTT,few,TRBV7-9,TRBJ1-6,TRBD1
CASSVDNRGANYGYTF,TGTGCCAGCAGCGTAGACAACAGGGGTGCTAACTATGGCTACACCTTC,many,TRBV9,TRBJ1-2,TRBD1
CASSWATGGSAFF,TGTGCCAGCAGCTGGGCGACAGGGGGAAGTGCTTTCTTT,few,TRBV5-6,TRBJ1-1,TRBD1
CASSLRAMNYGYTF,TGTGCCAGCAGCTTAAGGGCAATGAACTATGGCTACACCTTC,NA,TRBV7-9,TRBJ1-2,NA
CASSQSRGLLNEQFF,TGCGCCAGCAGCCAGTCGAGGGGATTGCTCAATGAGCAGTTCTTC,few,TRBV4-1,TRBJ2-1,NA
CASSPTPGQSTDTQYF,TGTGCCAGCAGCCCGACCCCGGGACAAAGCACAGATACGCAGTATTTT,few,TRBV3-1,TRBJ2-3,NA
CASGPGSGLSADTQYF,TGTGCTAGTGGCCCCGGCTCTGGGCTCTCGGCAGATACGCAGTATTTT,NA,TRBV12-5,TRBJ2-3,NA
CASSFPTGPEAFF,TGTGCCAGCAGCTTCCCGACAGGGCCTGAAGCTTTCTTT,NA,TRBV11-2,TRBJ1-1,TRBD1
CASSPKTSPSTDTQYF,TGTGCCAGCAGTCCTAAGACTAGCCCCAGCACAGATACGCAGTATTTT,NA,TRBV27,TRBJ2-3,TRBD2
CARRQGRETQYF,TGTGCCAGACGGCAGGGTAGGGAGACCCAGTACTTC,few,TRBV7-2,TRBJ2-5,NA
CASSLVVGGINEQFF,TGTGCTAGCAGCTTAGTTGTGGGGGGCATAAATGAGCAGTTCTTC,NA,TRBV7-7,TRBJ2-1,NA
CASKGLGTQYF,TGTGCCAGCAAGGGACTGGGGACCCAGTACTTC,few,TRBV7-9,TRBJ2-5,NA
CASRPGLAIETQYF,TGTGCCAGCAGACCCGGACTAGCGATTGAGACCCAGTACTTC,NA,TRBV12-3/TRBV12-4,TRBJ2-5,TRBD2
CASSFQTGGGETQYF,TGTGCCAGCAGCTTTCAGACAGGGGGCGGAGAGACCCAGTACTTC,few,TRBV7-2,TRBJ2-5,TRBD1
CSAATGEVTQYF,TGCAGCGCCGCCACAGGGGAGGTTACGCAGTATTTT,NA,TRBV29-1,TRBJ2-3,NA
CASNLQGNTEAFF,TGTGCCAGCAACCTACAGGGGAACACTGAAGCTTTCTTT,NA,TRBV7-2,TRBJ1-1,NA
CSAPLLAANTGDLFF,TGCAGTGCCCCCCTTCTAGCGGCGAACACCGGGGACCTGTTTTTT,NA,TRBV20-1,TRBJ2-2,TRBD2
CASSSEVAGFDEQFF,TGTGCCAGCAGCTCAGAGGTGGCAGGGTTCGATGAGCAGTTCTTC,many,TRBV7-9,TRBJ2-1,NA
CASSQEGGSGSPLHF,TGTGCCAGCAGCCAAGAAGGGGGGTCCGGTTCACCCCTCCACTTT,few,TRBV3-1,TRBJ1-6,NA
CASSPPGGGKTEAFF,TGCGCCAGCAGCCCGCCGGGGGGGGGCAAGACTGAAGCTTTCTTT,few,TRBV4-1,TRBJ1-1,NA
CASSGTGSYTGELFF,TGCGCCAGTTCGGGGACAGGGTCCTACACCGGGGAGCTGTTTTTT,few,TRBV5-1,TRBJ2-2,TRBD1
CSADDSRLNTGELFF,TGCAGTGCTGATGATTCGAGACTGAACACCGGGGAGCTGTTTTTT,few,TRBV20-1,TRBJ2-2,NA
CASSPRRPQETQYF,TGTGCCAGCTCACCACGGAGGCCACAAGAGACCCAGTACTTC,few,TRBV18,TRBJ2-5,NA
CASSKGLAGTETQYF,TGTGCCAGCAGCAAAGGACTAGCGGGAACAGAGACCCAGTACTTC,few,TRBV21-1,TRBJ2-5,NA
CSALHRGGTDTQYF,TGCAGTGCTTTACATCGGGGCGGTACAGATACGCAGTATTTT,NA,TRBV20-1,TRBJ2-3,NA
CASSLGARTSGTTSTDTQYF,TGTGCCAGCAGCTTAGGAGCACGGACTAGCGGGACCACTAGCACAGATACGCAGTATTTT,few,TRBV11-2,TRBJ2-3,TRBD2
CASSQGRGEAYNEQFF,TGCGCCAGCAGCCAAGGACGCGGGGAGGCCTACAATGAGCAGTTCTTC,few,TRBV4-1,TRBJ2-1,NA
CASSQGGAGRGTGELFF,TGTGCCAGCAGCCAAGGGGGGGCGGGACGTGGCACCGGGGAGCTGTTTTTT,NA,TRBV4-2,TRBJ2-2,NA
CAARHLVGAGELFF,TGCGCCGCACGTCACCTAGTAGGGGCCGGGGAGCTGTTTTTT,NA,TRBV10-2,TRBJ2-2,NA
CASSQDGTEGLGEKLFF,TGCGCCAGCAGCCAAGACGGAACAGAGGGGTTAGGAGAAAAACTGTTTTTT,NA,TRBV4-3,TRBJ1-4,NA
CASSGPGQGRTEAFF,TGTGCCAGCAGTGGACCGGGACAGGGGAGGACTGAAGCTTTCTTT,NA,TRBV6-1,TRBJ1-1,TRBD1
CSVEIGTAYDTQYF,TGCAGCGTTGAAATAGGTACAGCTTACGATACGCAGTATTTT,NA,TRBV29-1,TRBJ2-3,NA
CASSYMSRQGSYEQYF,TGTGCCAGCAGTTACATGAGTAGGCAGGGGAGCTACGAGCAGTACTTC,once,TRBV6-2/TRBV6-3,TRBJ2-7,NA